This T cell receptor (beta chain) emerged from a study of beta chain features in type 1 diabetes. Expressed TCRB transcripts were sequenced because the entire RNA isolate underwent reverse transcription. The data were produced by immunoSEQ multiplex PCR, yet TCRdb's version contains in-frame clones alone and is incomplete. The table shows a few hundred thousand clones, with 10% to 15% occurring only once. On this clone itself: Its antigen remains unidentified.

Study findings and constraints: A potential PCR bias toward shorter templates would be equal in patient and control samples.

Germline CDR1 and CDR2: ENHRY and SYGVKD. CDR3 length equals 15 residues. Trimming cost V 6 bases and J 9 bases; bases outside gene matches: 7. The sequencing sample was made of naive CD4+ T cells from blood. The chain has TRBV10-3 and TRBJ2-1; 14 bases are a match to TRBD2. This receptor was identified in a young man in good health. The CDR3 DNA reads as TGTGCCATCAGCGAGACTAGCGGGAGGGCCAGTGAGCAGTTCTTC. This sequence encodes CAISETSGRASEQFF.